Listed here are 32 T cell receptor beta chains from one sample, sequenced in a study of T cell repertoires in cytomegalovirus infection. Each CDR3 protein gets one entry after TCRdb re-called the reads with MiXCR. The sample shows more than 350,000 distinct CDR3 sequences, 25% to 40% of them seen only once. Sequencing input: PBMCs. The receptors were gathered from a human donor in good health (CMV status not recorded). Some clones in this sample may be carry-over from other donors' samples.

V usage is TRBV28 and J usage is TRBJ2-3; tentative D call: TRBD1 (5 bases). CDR1 is MDHEN and CDR2 is SYDVKM in the germline V gene. This CDR3 is built from 13 residues. Trimming took 8 bases from V and 2 from J, leaving 11 bases between them. CDR3 loop: CASQGADTDTQYF. The CDR3 DNA reads TGTGCCAGCCAGGGTGCGGACACAGATACGCAGTATTTT.

As regards this clonotype: With a much larger clone just one base away, this may be a read error. In DNA, the CDR3 is TGTTCCAGCAGTGATCCTGATGGGACTCTACCTGCCGAGCAGTACTTC. This gives the protein CSSSDPDGTLPAEQYF. The V gene is TRBV6-1, the J gene TRBJ2-7; D is possibly TRBD2 (6 bases). Germline-derived CDR1 and CDR2 are MNHNS and SASEGT. The CDR3 has 16 amino acids.

This clonotype was found once. The CDR3 does not end in the conserved phenylalanine or tryptophan, so this is likely a read error. The chain employs TRBV27 and TRBJ1-6, with D possibly matching TRBD1 (5 bases). The V gene's germline CDR1 is MNHEY and CDR2 SMNVEV (reference sequence). The V end was cut by 2 bases, the J end by 6 bases, with 11 bases between. The CDR3 is 15 residues long. CDR3 protein: CASSLQGRGNSPLHL. The DNA for the CDR3 is TGTGCCAGCAGTTTACAGGGCCGCGGTAATTCACCCCTCCACCTT.

The count of this clonotype is one. The rearrangement joins TRBV6-2 or TRBV6-3 to TRBJ2-2; 8 bases are shared with TRBD1. Germline CDR1 is MNHEY and CDR2 is SVGEGT. Unmatched junction bases numbered 9, after V lost 6 bases and J lost 6 bases. There are 15 residues in the CDR3. CDR3 residues: CASRPTGEVPGELFF. CDR3 in DNA: TGTGCCAGCAGACCGACAGGGGAGGTCCCCGGGGAGCTGTTTTTT.

This chain joins TRBV6-1 and TRBJ1-1, with D possibly matching TRBD1 (5 bases). The CDR3 is 15 amino acids. Germline lookup yields CDR1 MNHNS and CDR2 SASEGT. V lost 2 bases and J lost 4, with 14 bases in between. The CDR3 sequence is CASSESRGAVTEAFF. The CDR3 DNA is TGTGCCAGCAGTGAATCTAGGGGCGCGGTCACTGAAGCTTTCTTT.

Notes on this clonotype: One junction end disagrees with the germline gene, perhaps due to a read error. This chain joins TRBV15 and TRBJ2-6; no clear D. The CDR3 length is 16 residues. Germline V lookup: CDR1 LNHNV, CDR2 YYDKDF (reference sequence). CDR3 region: CATIRKKLSGANVLTF. In DNA form, the CDR3 reads TGTGCCACCATCAGAAAGAAGCTCTCTGGGGCCAACGTCCTGACTTTC. Looking up the rest from reference TRBV15 and TRBJ2-6 gives the full variable domain: DAMVIQNPRYQVTQFGKPVTLSCSQTLNHNVMYWYQQKSSQAPKLLFHYYDKDFNNEADTPDNFQSRRPNTSFCFLDIRSPGLGDTAMYLCATIRKKLSGANVLTFGAGSRLTVL.

This clonotype was detected only once. V gene TRBV6-2 or TRBV6-3 combines with J gene TRBJ1-1; D is perhaps TRBD1 (6 bases). Between the trimmed V and J ends, which lost 5 bases and 4 bases, there was a span of 14 bases. The CDR3 runs to 14 residues. The V gene's germline CDR1 is MNHEY and CDR2 SVGEGT. CDR3 loop: CASSQGGRGTEAFF. The CDR3 DNA reads TGTGCCAGCAGTCAAGGGGGTAGAGGCACTGAAGCTTTCTTT.

This clonotype showed up many times. The chain uses TRBV7-2 and TRBJ2-5; D gene uncertain. V was pared by 5 bases and J by 1 base, with 11 bases between. The CDR3 spans 14 residues. The germline gives CDR1 SGHTA, CDR2 FQGNSA. DNA for the CDR3: TGTGCCAGCAGCCCCCGACGGAGCCAAGAGACCCAGTACTTC. It codes for CASSPRRSQETQYF.

The chain couples TRBV28 to TRBJ2-7, with D possibly being TRBD2 (7 bases). V lost 8 bases and J lost 2, with 25 bases in between. The CDR3 is made up of 17 amino acids. From germline, CDR1 is MDHEN and CDR2 SYDVKM. CDR3 protein: CASYEGGGTALAYEQYF. The CDR3 DNA is TGTGCCAGCTACGAGGGGGGGGGGACGGCTTTAGCCTACGAGCAGTACTTC.

V usage is TRBV6-1 and J usage is TRBJ1-1; tentative D call: TRBD1 (6 bases). Trimming pared 1 base from V and 1 base from J, leaving 7 bases between. This CDR3 has 14 residues. Germline V lookup: CDR1 MNHNS, CDR2 SASEGT. Here the CDR3 DNA reads TGTGCCAGCAGTGAAGGGACAGCGAACACTGAAGCTTTCTTT. Its protein is CASSEGTANTEAFF.

The chain recombines TRBV6-2 or TRBV6-3 with TRBJ2-3; D unresolved. The CDR3 runs 14 residues. Trimming removed 6 bases from V and 3 bases from J, with 13 bases in between. Germline CDR1 is MNHEY and CDR2 is SVGEGT. CDR3 loop: CASSPIYGTDTQYF. Here the CDR3 DNA reads TGTGCCAGCAGCCCGATTTATGGGACAGATACGCAGTATTTT.

At least ten counts were recorded for this clonotype. This rearrangement joins TRBV6-2 or TRBV6-3 to TRBJ1-5; D ambiguous. Looked up from germline, CDR1 is MNHEY and CDR2 is SVGEGT. Trimming removed 5 bases from V and 2 bases from J, with 13 bases in between. This CDR3 contains 15 residues. The CDR3 protein is CASSPTIGGNQPQHF. CDR3 DNA: TGTGCCAGCAGTCCCACCATCGGGGGCAATCAGCCCCAGCATTTT.

The V and J genes are TRBV6-6 and TRBJ2-7; 8 bases match TRBD2. The length of the CDR3 is 12 residues. Trimming took 7 bases from V and 6 from J; bases not matched to a gene: 5. CDR1 and CDR2 from the germline V gene are MNHNY and SVGAGI (reference sequence). CDR3 coding DNA: TGTGCCAGCAATCCGGGAGGGGTCGAGCAGTACTTC. Protein product: CASNPGGVEQYF.

This sequence joins TRBV6-2 or TRBV6-3 and TRBJ1-3, with TRBD1 identical over 7 bases. This CDR3 region has 15 residues. The germline CDR1 and CDR2 sequences are MNHEY and SVGEGT. V shed 5 bases and J 3 bases; nucleotides not matched to a gene: 7. CDR3 region: CASSDSQGNGNTIYF. The DNA for the CDR3 is TGTGCCAGCAGTGATTCACAGGGGAATGGAAACACCATATATTTT.

The rearrangement uses TRBV7-3 and TRBJ2-4, with 8 bases fitting TRBD2. The CDR3 runs 16 residues. V shed 1 base, J shed 3 bases, and the junction held 5 bases outside the gene matches. Germline-derived CDR1 and CDR2 are SGHTA and FQGTGA. In nucleotides, the CDR3 is TGTGCCAGCAGCTTAAACGGGGGGGCTGGCAAAAACATTCAGTACTTC. It specifies CASSLNGGAGKNIQYF.

A remark on this clonotype: The germline gene is not matched at one end of the junction; a read error may be the cause. The genes are TRBV7-6 and TRBJ2-7; no clear D gene. CDR1 is SGHVS and CDR2 is FNYEAQ in the germline V gene. The CDR3 sequence is 14 residues long. In DNA form, the CDR3 reads TGTACCAGCAGCTTCCCCCGGGTACTCTACGAGCAGTACTTC. Protein sequence: CTSSFPRVLYEQYF.

The chain combines TRBV14 with TRBJ2-7; 12 positions agree with TRBD2. Germline lookup yields CDR1 SGHDN and CDR2 FVKESK. The CDR3 has 17 amino acids. V was pared by 2 bases and J by 3 bases, with 8 bases of the junction left unmatched. The CDR3 bases are TGTGCCAGCAGCCAATGGAGACTAGCGGGGGAACGCTACGAGCAGTACTTC. This gives the protein CASSQWRLAGERYEQYF.

This clonotype showed up many times. The chain combines TRBV7-2 with TRBJ2-5; 10 bases match TRBD2. The CDR3 length is 16 residues. The germline gives CDR1 SGHTA, CDR2 FQGNSA. V lost 8 bases and J lost 5; bases outside the gene matches: 14. CDR3 sequence reads: CASPPESGGAGETQYF. The CDR3 DNA is TGTGCCAGCCCCCCCGAGAGCGGGGGGGCCGGGGAGACCCAGTACTTC.

This clonotype showed up just a few times. The chain employs TRBV20-1 and TRBJ1-1; D remains unclear. V was cut by 6 bases and J by 3 bases, with 11 bases left in between. The CDR3 has 12 amino acids. In germline, CDR1 is DFQATT, CDR2 SNEGSKA (reference sequence). The DNA for the CDR3 is TGCAGTGCCAAAAGGGAATACACTGAAGCTTTCTTT. This gives the protein CSAKREYTEAFF.

This clonotype was seen only a few times. The V gene is TRBV15, the J gene TRBJ2-3; D is possibly TRBD2 (6 bases). Trimming pared 1 base from V and 2 bases from J, leaving 13 bases between. Germline V lookup: CDR1 LNHNV, CDR2 YYDKDF (reference sequence). The CDR3 is made up of 16 amino acids. The CDR3 here is CATSRVRGGLTDTQYF. CDR3 nucleotide sequence: TGTGCCACCAGCAGAGTTCGGGGAGGCCTCACAGATACGCAGTATTTT. Variable domain in full (rest from reference TRBV15 and TRBJ2-3): DAMVIQNPRYQVTQFGKPVTLSCSQTLNHNVMYWYQQKSSQAPKLLFHYYDKDFNNEADTPDNFQSRRPNTSFCFLDIRSPGLGDTAMYLCATSRVRGGLTDTQYFGPGTRLTVL.

The sample holds a few counts of this clonotype. This sequence joins TRBV5-1 and TRBJ1-2; tentative D call: TRBD1 (6 bases). The ends were cut back, 0 bases at V and 2 bases at J, with 11 bases in the middle. Germline loops: CDR1 SGHRS, CDR2 YFSETQ. This CDR3 is 15 amino acids long. The CDR3 region has the DNA TGCGCCAGCAGCTTGGGAACAGGGCTGAACTATGGCTACACCTTC. It encodes CASSLGTGLNYGYTF.

This clonotype was detected many times. The gene calls are TRBV5-6 and TRBJ1-5; 7 positions agree with TRBD1. Germline loops: CDR1 SGHDT, CDR2 YYEEEE. The length of the CDR3 is 14 residues. The V and J ends lost 2 bases and 7 bases, in that order; junction bases with no gene match: 6. Written as DNA, the CDR3 is TGTGCCAGCAGCTTCTACACAGGGGCACAGCCCCAGCATTTT. Its translation: CASSFYTGAQPQHF.

The rearrangement links TRBV20-1 to TRBJ2-3, with TRBD2 as a possible D gene (6 bases). Trimming shortened V by 4 bases and J by 1 base, and 18 bases separated the two germline ends. Germline V gene data show CDR1 as DFQATT and CDR2 as SNEGSKA (reference sequence). The CDR3 is made up of 16 amino acids. The CDR3 is CSAKPISRGGTDTQYF. The CDR3 DNA sequence: TGCAGTGCTAAGCCCATCTCGCGCGGGGGCACAGATACGCAGTATTTT.

V gene TRBV7-6 combines with J gene TRBJ1-1, with D possibly being TRBD1 (5 bases). Between the trimmed V and J ends, which lost 6 bases and 0 bases, there was a span of 14 bases. Germline-derived CDR1 and CDR2 are SGHVS and FNYEAQ. The CDR3 spans 15 residues. The CDR3 protein is CASRGFGDLNTEAFF. In nucleotides, the CDR3 is TGTGCCAGCAGGGGCTTTGGGGACTTGAACACTGAAGCTTTCTTT. Drawing the rest from reference TRBV7-6 and TRBJ1-1, the complete variable domain is GAGVSQSPRYKVTKRGQDVALRCDPISGHVSLYWYRQALGQGPEFLTYFNYEAQQDKSGLPNDRFSAERPEGSISTLTIQRTEQRDSAMYRCASRGFGDLNTEAFFGQGTRLTVV.

The sample holds a few counts of this clonotype. The CDR3 loop is CASSLVGSLAETQYF. The CDR3 bases are TGTGCCAGCAGCTTGGTAGGCTCCCTGGCAGAGACCCAGTACTTC. This sequence joins TRBV5-4 and TRBJ2-5; D remains ambiguous. V was cut by 0 bases and J by 4 bases, with 13 bases left in between. CDR3 size: 15 residues. Per the germline V gene, CDR1 is SGHNT and CDR2 is YYREEE (reference sequence).

This rearrangement joins TRBV19 to TRBJ2-2, with D possibly being TRBD2 (6 bases). V was pared by 7 bases and J by 7 bases, with 19 bases between. The CDR3 sequence is 15 residues long. CDR1 is LNHDA and CDR2 is SQIVND in the germline V gene (reference sequence). The CDR3 loop reads CASKPRLGLIGELFF. CDR3 DNA sequence: TGTGCCAGTAAACCCAGACTAGGACTAATCGGGGAGCTGTTTTTT. Full variable domain (outside the CDR3, taken from reference TRBV19 and TRBJ2-2): DGGITQSPKYLFRKEGQNVTLSCEQNLNHDAMYWYRQDPGQGLRLIYYSQIVNDFQKGDIAEGYSVSREKKESFPLTVTSAQKNPTAFYLCASKPRLGLIGELFFGEGSRLTVL.

This clonotype was counted many times. The rearrangement links TRBV7-9 to TRBJ2-1, with 8 positions matching TRBD1. Per the germline V gene, CDR1 is SEHNR and CDR2 is FQNEAQ (reference sequence). This CDR3 is 16 amino acids long. V lost 5 bases to trimming and J lost 0 bases; unmatched junction nucleotides: 6. DNA for the CDR3: TGTGCCAGCAGCCCCCGACAGGGGAGCTCCTACAATGAGCAGTTCTTC. Encoded protein: CASSPRQGSSYNEQFF.

The rearrangement links TRBV5-1 to TRBJ2-2, with 14 bases fitting TRBD2. V was clipped by 4 bases and J by 4 bases; unmatched bases: 6. Germline-derived CDR1 and CDR2 are SGHRS and YFSETQ. This CDR3 spans 17 amino acids. The CDR3, as DNA: TGCGCCAGCAGCCAAGGGACTAGCGGGGGCCGCACCGGGGAGCTGTTTTTT. This codes for CASSQGTSGGRTGELFF.

The chain employs TRBV6-1 and TRBJ1-5; D is perhaps TRBD1 (6 bases). Germline V gives CDR1 MNHNS, CDR2 SASEGT. The CDR3 has 14 amino acids. The V gene lost 7 bases and the J gene lost 7 bases, with 17 bases spanning the gap. This CDR3 reads CASTVGAGVQPQHF. CDR3 in DNA: TGTGCCAGCACGGTCGGGGCAGGGGTACAGCCCCAGCATTTT.

As concerns this clonotype: Without the conserved terminal phenylalanine or tryptophan, this CDR3 likely stems from a read error. The chain is built from TRBV15 and TRBJ1-5, with unresolved D. CDR1 LNHNV and CDR2 YYDKDF come from the germline V gene (reference sequence). V was shortened by 0 bases and J by 0 bases, with 6 bases between the two germline ends. The CDR3 sequence is 15 residues long. In DNA form, the CDR3 reads TGTGCCACCAGCAGAGACAGGAATAGCAATCAGCCCCAGCATTTG. This gives the protein CATSRDRNSNQPQHL.

This clonotype was seen only a few times. CDR3 amino acids: CASSITGWDSYNSPLHF. The CDR3 DNA reads TGTGCCAGCAGCATCACAGGGTGGGACTCCTATAATTCACCCCTCCACTTT. The chain is built from TRBV28 and TRBJ1-6; possible D gene TRBD1, 6 bases. The germline CDR1 and CDR2 sequences are MDHEN and SYDVKM. V was shortened by 6 bases and J by 0 bases, with 15 bases between the two germline ends. There are 17 residues in the CDR3.

This clonotype was counted ten times or more. This rearrangement joins TRBV7-2 to TRBJ2-7; D perhaps matches TRBD1 (6 bases). V lost 5 bases and J 0 bases, leaving 14 bases between the germline ends. In germline, CDR1 is SGHTA, CDR2 FQGNSA. The CDR3 sequence is 15 residues long. CDR3 DNA sequence: TGTGCCAGCAGCCTATCCGGACAGTTCTCCTACGAGCAGTACTTC. Its translation: CASSLSGQFSYEQYF.